These T cell receptor beta chains were read from a single sample in a study of blood T cells in healthy people across ages. TCRdb called the 5' RACE reads again in MiXCR, with one record for every CDR3 protein. The sample has about 1.6 million distinct CDR3 sequences; roughly 30% are singletons. The specimen was blood. These receptors all stem from a woman aged 25-40 years in good health. The CDR3 runs from the conserved cysteine through the conserved F or W. The D gene is left open where the match is weak. Clone size appears in some rows only: once, few, many, or a class for an expanded clone.

>TRBV4-2|TRBD2|TRBJ2-1|few
CAIASGSPSYNEQFF
TGTGCCATAGCTAGCGGGAGCCCCTCCTACAATGAGCAGTTCTTC
>TRBV7-6|-|TRBJ2-7|many
CASSLTGNRDEQYF
TGTGCCAGCAGCTTAACCGGGAATCGGGACGAGCAGTACTTC
>TRBV5-6|TRBD2|TRBJ2-1|once
CASSLGWEAGVNRNEQFF
TGTGCCAGCAGCTTGGGATGGGAAGCGGGAGTAAACCGGAATGAGCAGTTCTTC
>TRBV24-1|TRBD1|TRBJ1-5|-
CATSDGTEARPQHF
TGTGCCACCAGTGATGGGACAGAGGCAAGGCCCCAGCATTTT
>TRBV28|-|TRBJ2-7|-
CASSAGREQYF
TGTGCCAGCAGTGCCGGGCGCGAGCAGTACTTC
>TRBV3-1|-|TRBJ2-1|-
CASSQRGRDYNEQFF
TGTGCCAGCAGCCAGCGGGGCAGAGATTACAATGAGCAGTTCTTC
>TRBV4-1|TRBD2|TRBJ2-1|-
CASSRPAAGMYNEQFF
TGCGCCAGCAGCCGACCCGCAGCGGGGATGTACAATGAGCAGTTCTTC
>TRBV4-1|TRBD2|TRBJ2-7|many
CASSQISGGGYEQYF
TGCGCCAGCAGCCAAATTAGCGGGGGGGGCTACGAGCAGTACTTC
>TRBV9|TRBD2|TRBJ2-3|-
CASSVGAGGADTQYF
TGTGCCAGCAGCGTAGGAGCGGGAGGGGCAGATACGCAGTATTTT
>TRBV28|-|TRBJ2-3|few
CASLKRGDFTDTQYF
TGTGCCAGCTTAAAAAGGGGGGATTTCACAGATACGCAGTATTTT
>TRBV27|TRBD1|TRBJ1-1|-
CASREGGGGPGTEAFF
TGTGCCAGCAGAGAAGGGGGAGGGGGCCCGGGCACTGAAGCTTTCTTT
>TRBV27|-|TRBJ2-1|-
CASSPGRGYNAQFF
TGTGCCAGCAGTCCCGGGCGGGGTTACAATGCGCAGTTCTTC
>TRBV11-2|TRBD2|TRBJ2-5|-
CASSLLPPGLAGSTQETQYF
TGTGCCAGCAGCTTATTGCCTCCGGGACTAGCGGGCTCGACACAAGAGACCCAGTACTTC
>TRBV7-3|TRBD2|TRBJ2-1|many
CASSLSRGGYNEQFF
TGTGCCAGCAGCTTATCGCGGGGGGGATACAATGAGCAGTTCTTC
>TRBV7-9|-|TRBJ2-1|few
CASSLRGTTDDEQFF
TGTGCCAGCAGCTTGAGGGGGACTACTGACGATGAGCAGTTCTTC
>TRBV28|TRBD1|TRBJ1-2|few
CASSFPSGGGYGYTF
TGTGCCAGCAGTTTTCCCTCAGGGGGCGGGTATGGCTACACCTTC
>TRBV30|-|TRBJ1-1|few
CAWIFASSLNTEAFF
TGTGCCTGGATTTTCGCGAGTAGTTTAAACACTGAAGCTTTCTTT
>TRBV9|TRBD2|TRBJ2-1|many
CASSPRTSGNNEQFF
TGTGCCAGCAGTCCTCGGACTAGCGGTAACAATGAGCAGTTCTTC
>TRBV10-3|-|TRBJ1-2|-
CAIRSDLWGGYTF
TGTGCCATCAGATCAGATCTTTGGGGTGGCTACACCTTC
>TRBV12-3/TRBV12-4|-|TRBJ1-5|-
CASRLWGFHQPQHF
TGTGCCAGCAGGTTGTGGGGGTTCCATCAGCCCCAGCATTTT
>TRBV3-1|TRBD2|TRBJ2-5|-
CASSQEIRAPAGLAGEETQYF
TGTGCCAGCAGCCAAGAGATAAGGGCACCCGCAGGACTAGCGGGTGAGGAGACCCAGTACTTC
>TRBV6-5|TRBD1|TRBJ2-3|few
CASSHAQGASTDTQYF
TGTGCCAGCTCTCATGCTCAGGGGGCTAGCACAGATACGCAGTATTTT
>TRBV5-4|TRBD1|TRBJ1-2|-
CASSGNRGNGYTF
TGTGCCAGCAGCGGAAACAGGGGGAATGGCTACACCTTC
>TRBV20-1|-|TRBJ1-2|-
CGAKEGRERSGYTF
TGCGGTGCTAAAGAAGGCAGGGAGAGGAGTGGCTACACCTTC
>TRBV29-1|TRBD2|TRBJ2-7|many
CSVTSGRDYEQYF
TGCAGCGTTACTAGCGGGAGGGACTACGAGCAGTACTTC
>TRBV15|-|TRBJ2-3|few
CATSRRADRSNTQYF
TGTGCCACCAGCAGGAGAGCGGATAGATCTAATACGCAGTATTTT
>TRBV3-1|TRBD2|TRBJ2-1|-
CASSRRAPYGGRYSYNEQFF
TGTGCCAGCAGCCGCAGGGCCCCCTATGGCGGGAGGTACTCCTACAATGAGCAGTTCTTC
>TRBV30|-|TRBJ1-4|-
CAWSSGVNEKLFF
TGTGCCTGGAGTTCGGGCGTAAATGAAAAACTGTTTTTT
>TRBV15|-|TRBJ1-1|few
CATSRIASGNTEAFF
TGTGCCACCAGCAGAATCGCGTCCGGGAACACTGAAGCTTTCTTT
>TRBV9|-|TRBJ2-3|-
CASTRRGGNTDTQYF
TGTGCCAGCACCCGAAGGGGGGGGAACACAGATACGCAGTATTTT
>TRBV3-1|-|TRBJ1-4|-
CASSPRRLAPATNEKLFF
TGTGCCAGCAGCCCTCGACGATTAGCGCCTGCAACTAATGAAAAACTGTTTTTT
>TRBV10-1|TRBD1|TRBJ1-4|-
CASSAGTGGEKLFF
TGCGCCAGCAGCGCCGGGACAGGGGGCGAAAAACTGTTTTTT
>TRBV7-8|-|TRBJ2-7|few
CASSPVTGVSYEQYF
TGTGCCAGCAGCCCAGTAACGGGAGTCTCCTACGAGCAGTACTTC
>TRBV15|-|TRBJ2-1|few
CATSILGEQFF
-
>TRBV20-1|-|TRBJ1-2|many
CSARDRPAGGYTF
TGCAGTGCTAGAGATCGGCCGGCGGGAGGCTACACCTTC
>TRBV12-3/TRBV12-4|-|TRBJ2-7|-
CASNGPTYEQYF
TGTGCCAGCAATGGTCCTACCTACGAGCAGTACTTC
>TRBV7-2|-|TRBJ1-5|few
CASSRISGTTSNQPQHF
TGTGCCAGCAGCCGAATTTCCGGGACAACCAGCAATCAGCCCCAGCATTTT
>TRBV5-5|TRBD1|TRBJ2-1|many
CASSLPQGIYNEQFF
TGTGCCAGCAGCTTACCACAGGGGATTTACAATGAGCAGTTCTTC
>TRBV10-3|TRBD2|TRBJ2-2|-
CAIRGLAGEGELFF
TGTGCCATCAGGGGACTAGCGGGAGAGGGGGAGCTGTTTTTT
>TRBV3-1|-|TRBJ2-3|-
CASSHQGITDTQYF
TGTGCCTCTAGCCACCAGGGGATCACAGATACGCAGTATTTT
>TRBV27|-|TRBJ2-7|-
CASNLYGSEQYF
TGTGCCAGCAATTTATATGGCTCCGAGCAGTACTTC
>TRBV20-1|-|TRBJ1-5|few
CSAPFILDGNQPQHF
TGCAGTGCCCCCTTCATCCTGGATGGCAATCAGCCCCAGCATTTT
>TRBV3-1|TRBD1|TRBJ2-1|-
CASSYQQGKGLSNEQFF
TGTGCCAGCAGCTACCAACAGGGGAAGGGGTTAAGCAATGAGCAGTTCTTC
>TRBV10-3|-|TRBJ1-1|-
CAISESQVNTEAFF
TGTGCCATCAGTGAGTCGCAGGTGAACACTGAAGCTTTCTTT
>TRBV5-1|TRBD2|TRBJ2-5|-
CASRPSGRTDQETQDF
TGCGCCAGCCGTCCTAGCGGGAGGACAGACCAAGAGACCCAGGACTTC
>TRBV20-1|-|TRBJ1-1|few
CSARDSAPGALSAFF
TGCAGTGCTAGAGATTCGGCGCCCGGCGCTTTGTCAGCTTTCTTT
>TRBV14|TRBD1|TRBJ1-1|-
CASSPVPGQGYQNTEAFF
TGTGCCAGCAGCCCAGTCCCGGGACAGGGGTACCAAAACACTGAAGCTTTCTTT
>TRBV28|-|TRBJ2-5|-
CASKAPRLGEQYF
TGTGCCAGCAAGGCCCCCCGGCTGGGGGAGCAGTACTTC
>TRBV7-2|TRBD2|TRBJ2-1|few
CASSLEVAVTSDNEQFF
TGTGCCAGCAGCTTAGAGGTGGCGGTGACTAGCGACAATGAGCAGTTCTTC
>TRBV29-1|TRBD2|TRBJ2-1|many
CSVEEGLAGSYNEQFF
TGCAGCGTTGAAGAGGGCCTAGCGGGCTCCTACAATGAGCAGTTCTTC
>TRBV13|-|TRBJ2-3|-
CASSLDPKAADTQYF
TGTGCCAGCAGCTTAGATCCTAAAGCTGCAGATACGCAGTATTTT
>TRBV6-2/TRBV6-3|-|TRBJ2-2|few
CASSYSWYTGELFF
TGTGCCAGCAGTTACTCGTGGTATACCGGGGAGCTGTTTTTT
>TRBV6-5|-|TRBJ1-1|-
CASSYRDREKAFF
TGTGCCAGCAGTTACCGGGACCGGGAAAAAGCTTTCTTT
>TRBV7-9|TRBD2|TRBJ2-7|once
CASSLVTSGLYDEQYF
TGTGCCAGCAGCTTAGTAACTAGCGGGTTGTATGACGAGCAGTACTTC